The entry that follows covers one T cell receptor beta chain sequence. The antigen it recognizes is unknown. Per-nucleotide qualities are absent, and no much larger clonotype sits a single base away. The sample belongs to a study of OX40 agonist ivuxolimab in advanced cancers. As for the study more broadly: Ivuxolimab, which targeted the costimulatory receptor OX40 (CD134), was an agonistic, fully human IgG2 monoclonal antibody. Intravenous ivuxolimab was administered to patients every 2 weeks at six dose levels: 0.01, 0.1, 0.3, 1.5, 3 and 10 mg/kg. Among the approximately 50 dose-escalation patients, around 20 had hepatocellular carcinoma, some 15 melanoma, 9 renal cell carcinoma and 9 head and neck cancer. In the dose-escalation cohort, about four fifths of patients were male, and the mean age was roughly 56 years with a range of about 20 to 80. Patients were allowed to have had prior anti-PD-1, anti-PD-L1 or anti-CTLA-4 therapy, and around 41% of the dose-escalation patients had previously received checkpoint inhibitors. Partial responses occurred in three dose-escalation patients, of whom one had hepatocellular carcinoma and two had cutaneous melanoma. The point of sequencing TCRbeta in the periphery was to test whether ivuxolimab changed TCR sequence diversity and drove clonal T-cell expansion. The paper reports the monotherapy dose-escalation portion (N ≈ 52 patients) of the phase I ivuxolimab trial.

Patients with autoimmune disease history or receiving systemic immunosuppression were excluded from the trial. Peripheral blood for TCR sequencing was collected from all dose cohorts at baseline, on cycle 4 day 1, and on cycle 7 day 1. Samples came from an open-label, multicenter, first-in-human phase I dose-escalation trial of ivuxolimab. The trial enrolled adults with locally advanced or metastatic head and neck squamous cell, hepatocellular, melanoma or renal cell carcinoma. CD4+ and CD8+ T cells were sorted separately from peripheral blood before TCR sequencing. Taken from cysteine to phenylalanine, the CDR3 has 13 residues. The only DNA kept is the CDR3, 39 bases in frame from the first base. From a lookup of the germline V gene, CDR1 and CDR2 are MNHNS and SASEGT. V is shortened by 4 bases, J by 3 bases, and the region joining them spans 10 bases. Overall study outcomes, separate from this receptor: Clonal expansion of both CD4+ and CD8+ blood T cells was observed from baseline to week 6 at doses 0.1 to 3.0 mg/kg. Low levels of normalized T-cell clonal expansion were also shown by some nonresponding patients. The antigen specificity of the clonally expanded peripheral T cells was not determined. In the 0.1-3.0 mg/kg groups, partial responders had among the lowest normalized peripheral clonal expansion, particularly in CD8+ T cells. After ivuxolimab, expanded clones were on average more numerous among CD8+ T cells than among CD4+ T cells.

Genomic DNA was extracted from sorted cells for sequencing of the TCRbeta CDR3 region. The immunoSEQ Assay was used for sequencing of TCRbeta CDR3 regions. This immuneACCESS table, as held by TCRdb, lists in-frame sequences with V and J called but not all clones. Of the missing ones, under half trace to an unresolved V gene in checked studies; the others have no known cause. Present in this sample are 65,000 to 80,000 clones, 90% to 95% of which were seen just once. The ten largest make up approximately 0.7% of the sample. The sequence was collected from an adult with an advanced solid tumor such as melanoma, head and neck, liver or kidney cancer. The input for sequencing was CD4+ or CD8+ T cells sorted from blood, taken in a trial of the OX40 agonist ivuxolimab. The chain is assembled from TRBV6-1 and TRBJ2-7; 6 matching bases give a weak D call of TRBD1. The DNA sequence is as follows: TGTGCCAGCAGTGGAGCGACAGGCTACGAGCAGTACTTC. Its translation reads: CASSGATGYEQYF.